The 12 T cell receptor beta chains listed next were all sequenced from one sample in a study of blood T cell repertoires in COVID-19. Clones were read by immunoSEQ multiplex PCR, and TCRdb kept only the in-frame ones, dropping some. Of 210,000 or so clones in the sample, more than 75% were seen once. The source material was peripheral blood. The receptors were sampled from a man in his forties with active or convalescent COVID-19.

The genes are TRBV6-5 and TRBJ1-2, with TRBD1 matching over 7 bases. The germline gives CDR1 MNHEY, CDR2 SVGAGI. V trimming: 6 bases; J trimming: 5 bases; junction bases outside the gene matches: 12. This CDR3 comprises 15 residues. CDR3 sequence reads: CASSQSTGQGYGYTF. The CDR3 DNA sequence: TGTGCCAGCAGCCAGTCGACAGGGCAGGGATATGGCTACACCTTC.

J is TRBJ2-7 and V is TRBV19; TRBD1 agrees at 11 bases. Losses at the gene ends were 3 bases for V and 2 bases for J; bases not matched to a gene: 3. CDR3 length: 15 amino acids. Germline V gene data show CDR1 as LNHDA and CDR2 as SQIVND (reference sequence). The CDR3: CASSIAGQGAYEQYF. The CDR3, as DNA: TGTGCCAGTAGTATTGCGGGACAGGGGGCCTACGAGCAGTACTTC.

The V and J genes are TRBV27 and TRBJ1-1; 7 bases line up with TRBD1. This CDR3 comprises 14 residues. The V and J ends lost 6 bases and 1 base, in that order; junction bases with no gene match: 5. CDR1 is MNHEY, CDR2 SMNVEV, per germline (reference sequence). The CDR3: CASRGWTGNTEAFF. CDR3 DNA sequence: TGTGCCAGCAGGGGTTGGACAGGGAACACTGAAGCTTTCTTT.

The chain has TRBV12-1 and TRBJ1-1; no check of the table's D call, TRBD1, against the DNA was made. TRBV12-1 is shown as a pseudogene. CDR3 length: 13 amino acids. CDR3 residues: CASSWDRGREAFF. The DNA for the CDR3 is TGTGCCAGCAGCTGGGACAGGGGGCGCGAAGCTTTCTTT.

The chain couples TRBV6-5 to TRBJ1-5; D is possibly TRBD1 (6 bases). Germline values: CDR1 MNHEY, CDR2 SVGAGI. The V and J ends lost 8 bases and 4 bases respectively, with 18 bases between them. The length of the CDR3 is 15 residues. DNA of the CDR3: TGTGCCAGCTCAGAGGAGCAGGGGAATAATCAGCCCCAGCATTTT. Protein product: CASSEEQGNNQPQHF.

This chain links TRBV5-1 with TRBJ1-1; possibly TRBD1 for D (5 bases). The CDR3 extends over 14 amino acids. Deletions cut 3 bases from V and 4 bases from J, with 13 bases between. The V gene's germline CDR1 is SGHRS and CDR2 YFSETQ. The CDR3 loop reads CASSSTPGGTEAFF. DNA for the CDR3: TGCGCCAGCAGCTCCACCCCGGGGGGCACTGAAGCTTTCTTT. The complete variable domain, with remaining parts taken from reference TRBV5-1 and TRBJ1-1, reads KAGVTQTPRYLIKTRGQQVTLSCSPISGHRSVSWYQQTPGQGLQFLFEYFSETQRNKGNFPGRFSGRQFSNSRSEMNVSTLELGDSALYLCASSSTPGGTEAFFGQGTRLTVV.

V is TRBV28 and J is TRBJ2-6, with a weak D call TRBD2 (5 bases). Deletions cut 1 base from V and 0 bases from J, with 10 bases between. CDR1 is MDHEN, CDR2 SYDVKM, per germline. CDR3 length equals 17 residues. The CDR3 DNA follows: TGTGCCAGCAGTTTATCTGAGGGTGCCTCTGGGGCCAACGTCCTGACTTTC. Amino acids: CASSLSEGASGANVLTF. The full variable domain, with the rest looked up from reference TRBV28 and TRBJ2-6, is DVKVTQSSRYLVKRTGEKVFLECVQDMDHENMFWYRQDPGLGLRLIYFSYDVKMKEKGDIPEGYSVSREKKERFSLILESASTNQTSMYLCASSLSEGASGANVLTFGAGSRLTVL.

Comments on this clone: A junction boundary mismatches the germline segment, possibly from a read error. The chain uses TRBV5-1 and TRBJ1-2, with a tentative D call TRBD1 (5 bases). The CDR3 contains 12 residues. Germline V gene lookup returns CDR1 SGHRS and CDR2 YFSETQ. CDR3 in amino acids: CASSLEGSRHFF. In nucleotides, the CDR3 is TGCGCCAGCAGCTTGGAGGGGTCCCGACACTTCTTC.

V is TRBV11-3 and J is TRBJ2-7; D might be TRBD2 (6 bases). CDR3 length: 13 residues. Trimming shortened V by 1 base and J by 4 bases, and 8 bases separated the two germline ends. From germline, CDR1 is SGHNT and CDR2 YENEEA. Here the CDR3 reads CASSLVGSYEQYF. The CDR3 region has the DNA TGTGCCAGCAGCTTAGTCGGGAGTTACGAGCAGTACTTC. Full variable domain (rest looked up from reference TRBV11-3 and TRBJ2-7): EAGVVQSPRYKIIEKKQPVAFWCNPISGHNTLYWYLQNLGQGPELLIRYENEEAVDDSQLPKDRFSAERLKGVDSTLKIQPAELGDSAVYLCASSLVGSYEQYFGPGTRLTVT.

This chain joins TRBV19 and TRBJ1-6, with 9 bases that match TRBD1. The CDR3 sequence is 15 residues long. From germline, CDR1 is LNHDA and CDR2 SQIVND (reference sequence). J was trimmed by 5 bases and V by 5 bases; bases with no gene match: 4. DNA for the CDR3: TGTGCCAGTAGTGAAGACAGGGGGGATAATTCACCCCTCCACTTT. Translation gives CASSEDRGDNSPLHF.

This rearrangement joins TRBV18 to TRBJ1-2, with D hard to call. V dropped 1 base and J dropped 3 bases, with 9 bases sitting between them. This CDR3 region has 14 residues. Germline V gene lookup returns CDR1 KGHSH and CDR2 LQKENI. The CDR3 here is CASSPRRQYYGYTF. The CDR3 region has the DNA TGTGCCAGCTCACCACGCAGACAATACTATGGCTACACCTTC.

The CDR3 DNA reads TGTGCCAGTAGTATAGTGGGCCGGGACAGGAACACTGAAGCTTTCTTT. Its translation is CASSIVGRDRNTEAFF. The V call is TRBV19, the J call TRBJ1-1; the match to TRBD1 covers 7 bases. The V segment lost 1 base and the J segment 1 base; nucleotides outside the gene matches: 6. The CDR3 is 16 residues long. Germline lookup yields CDR1 LNHDA and CDR2 SQIVND (reference sequence).